The source of this T cell receptor beta chain is a study of cytomegalovirus exposure and HLA in healthy donors. General study findings and limits: There were several of the most significant clusters that appeared linked to common viral pathogens in a later analysis. Follow-up analysis later connected one missense variant in DCLRE1C with trimming of TCR beta V- and J-genes.

The PCR used 60 Vbeta and 13 Jbeta primers. Clones were sequenced by immunoSEQ multiplex PCR, and TCRdb holds only the in-frame ones, with some missing. The table shows fewer than 200,000 clones, with 70% to 90% occurring only once. On this clone itself: The antigen is undetermined. One end of the junction varies from germline; a read error may be responsible.

Germline assignment: CDR1 SSHAT and CDR2 FNYEAQ (reference sequence). This CDR3 contains 14 residues. At collection, donors were nominally healthy, but unrecorded immune exposures were probable. The sequenced sample consisted of PBMCs. The TCR sequence derives from a man between 18 and 29 years old in good health and CMV-seropositive. This chain connects TRBV7-7 to TRBJ2-1; 9 bases align to TRBD1. CDR3 coding DNA: TGTGCTAGCATCTTTACAGGGGGCTACGATGAGCAGTTCTTC. It codes for CASIFTGGYDEQFF.